These T cell receptor beta chains were read from a single sample in a study of blood T cell repertoires in COVID-19. Only in-frame clones appear in the TCRdb table, and some are missing; sequencing was by immunoSEQ multiplex PCR. The sample includes about 100,000 clones, 85% to 90% of them seen just once. Input material: peripheral blood. These receptors were obtained from a human donor in a cohort sampled during active COVID-19. CDR3s include the opening cysteine and the closing phenylalanine or tryptophan. A D gene is named only where the DNA matches it firmly. A clone size is listed for some rows: how often the clone was seen (once, few, many), or a class if it is expanded.

CDR3 DNA: TGCGCCAGCAGCTCCGACAGGGGAGGAGAGACCCAGTACTTC; CDR3 protein: CASSSDRGGETQYF; V gene: TRBV5-1; D gene: TRBD1; J gene: TRBJ2-5; clone size: .
CDR3 DNA: TGTGCCAGCAGTTTAGGTGCGGGATACGAGCAGTACTTC; CDR3 protein: CASSLGAGYEQYF; V gene: TRBV12-3/TRBV12-4; D gene: .; J gene: TRBJ2-7; clone size: .
CDR3 DNA: TGTGCCAGCAGCCCCCCGGTGGGCCGACCCTCTTCCTACAATGAGCAGTTCTTC; CDR3 protein: CASSPPVGRPSSYNEQFF; V gene: TRBV9; D gene: .; J gene: TRBJ2-1; clone size: .
CDR3 DNA: TGTGCTAGTGGCTACGGAGCGGGAGGGCCTAAATGGACCGGGGAGCTGTTTTTT; CDR3 protein: CASGYGAGGPKWTGELFF; V gene: TRBV12-5; D gene: TRBD2; J gene: TRBJ2-2; clone size: .
CDR3 DNA: TGCAGCGTTGCCTTGGGACAGGGTACCTACGAGCAGTACTTC; CDR3 protein: CSVALGQGTYEQYF; V gene: TRBV29-1; D gene: TRBD1; J gene: TRBJ2-7; clone size: .
CDR3 DNA: TGCAGCGTTGAGTTTTGGCAGGGGTCGACAAGATACCAAGAGACCCAGTACTTC; CDR3 protein: CSVEFWQGSTRYQETQYF; V gene: TRBV29-1; D gene: .; J gene: TRBJ2-5; clone size: .
CDR3 DNA: TGTGCCAGCAGCCAAGGGCAGGGCCATTCACCCCTCCACTTT; CDR3 protein: CASSQGQGHSPLHF; V gene: TRBV3-1/TRBV3-2; D gene: .; J gene: TRBJ1-6; clone size: few
CDR3 DNA: TGTGCCAGCAGCCGTGGGCAGGGGAACGGGGAGCTGTTTTTT; CDR3 protein: CASSRGQGNGELFF; V gene: TRBV9; D gene: .; J gene: TRBJ2-2; clone size: .
CDR3 DNA: TGTGCCAGCAGCTTAGCTGGTCAGGGGAGCACAGATACGCAGTATTTT; CDR3 protein: CASSLAGQGSTDTQYF; V gene: TRBV7-6; D gene: .; J gene: TRBJ2-3; clone size: .
CDR3 DNA: TGTGCCAGCAGCCTGGGTCGAGGGGAGCAGTACTTC; CDR3 protein: CASSLGRGEQYF; V gene: TRBV7-9; D gene: .; J gene: TRBJ2-7; clone size: .